This T cell receptor beta chain is drawn from a study of T cell repertoires in cytomegalovirus infection. Study-wide context: Used in the study were CMV epitopes, some recently identified and HLA-C-restricted, others well-studied and HLA-B-restricted. Based on public TCR beta signatures, there were indications of CMV infection and of a matching HLA type. Study-level findings and limits: Dominating the ex vivo response were TCR beta clonotypes that were CMV-specific and HLA-C-restricted. Summed frequency of public TCR beta families distinguished CMV carriers with the relevant HLA.

There are a few counts of this clonotype. Its specificity is unknown. Germline values: CDR1 SGHDT, CDR2 YYEEEE. V was shortened by 0 bases and J by 4 bases, with 11 bases between the two germline ends. The CDR3 is made up of 14 amino acids. TCRdb reanalysed the reads using MiXCR and keeps one entry per CDR3 protein. Here the sample spans around 120,000 distinct CDR3 sequences, under 55% being singletons. This sequence was found in a human donor in good health (CMV status not recorded). Some clones in this sample may be carry-over from other donors' samples. The sample here was CD8+ T cells from cultured PBMCs, taken from culture after CMV antigen stimulation. V gene TRBV5-6 combines with J gene TRBJ2-7, with TRBD1 as a possible D gene (5 bases). The CDR3 sequence is CASSLGVTEYEQYF. Here the CDR3 DNA reads TGTGCCAGCAGCTTGGGGGTGACAGAGTACGAGCAGTACTTC.